These T cell receptor beta chains were read from a single sample in a study of blood T cell repertoires in COVID-19. Libraries were prepared by immunoSEQ multiplex PCR; TCRdb keeps only in-frame clonotypes and omits some of them. The repertoire consists of fewer than 85,000 clones, with about four fifths occurring once and the leading ten covering about 18%. Sequenced sample: peripheral blood. The receptors were gathered from a woman aged 60 to 75 with acute or convalescent COVID-19. CDR3s include the opening cysteine and the closing phenylalanine or tryptophan. The D gene is left open where the match is weak. Some rows have no size entry. The others give once, few or many, or a class for an expanded clone.

once	-	TRBV7-8	TRBJ2-3	CASTPRPGSHNTQYF	TGTGCCAGCACCCCAAGGCCCGGGTCTCACAATACGCAGTATTTT
-	TRBD1	TRBV19	TRBJ1-5	CASSSPGTGVFNQPQHF	TGTGCCAGTAGTTCCCCCGGGACAGGGGTGTTCAATCAGCCCCAGCATTTT
-	-	TRBV7-2	TRBJ1-2	CASSLSIDYGYTF	TGTGCCAGCAGCTTATCCATTGACTATGGCTACACCTTC
-	-	TRBV10-3	TRBJ2-2	CAISGGAGELFF	TGTGCCATCAGTGGGGGGGCCGGGGAGCTGTTTTTT
-	-	TRBV5-5	TRBJ1-1	CASSFPQRLNTEAFF	TGTGCCAGCAGCTTTCCCCAGCGATTGAACACTGAAGCTTTCTTT
once	-	TRBV30	TRBJ2-6	CAWSKWQGANVLTF	TGTGCCTGGAGTAAATGGCAGGGGGCCAACGTCCTGACTTTC
-	-	TRBV15	TRBJ1-5	CATSGAGSNQPQHF	TGTGCCACCAGCGGAGCAGGGAGCAATCAGCCCCAGCATTTT
-	TRBD1	TRBV29-1	TRBJ1-1	CSVDRTGNTEAFF	TGCAGCGTTGACAGGACAGGGAACACTGAAGCTTTCTTT
-	TRBD1	TRBV7-9	TRBJ1-1	CASITLGTGDTEAFF	TGTGCCAGCATCACCCTTGGGACAGGGGACACTGAAGCTTTCTTT
-	TRBD2	TRBV9	TRBJ2-2	CASSSGVGLATGELFF	TGTGCCAGCAGCTCGGGGGTGGGACTAGCAACCGGGGAGCTGTTTTTT
once	TRBD2	TRBV6-4	TRBJ2-5	CASSPGTSAETQYF	TGTGCCAGCAGCCCCGGGACTAGTGCAGAGACCCAGTACTTC
-	-	TRBV5-6	TRBJ2-7	CASSYRFSEQYF	TGTGCCAGCAGCTACAGGTTCAGCGAGCAGTACTTC
-	-	TRBV11-1	TRBJ1-1	CASIPGRGYTNTEAFF	TGTGCCAGCATTCCCGGACGGGGGTACACGAACACTGAAGCTTTCTTT
-	-	TRBV11-3	TRBJ1-2	CASSPRGEPNYGYTF	TGTGCCAGCAGCCCCCGAGGTGAACCCAACTATGGCTACACCTTC
-	TRBD2	TRBV20-1	TRBJ2-5	CSASGTSWDFQETQYF	TGCAGTGCTAGTGGGACTAGTTGGGACTTCCAAGAGACCCAGTACTTC
few	TRBD1	TRBV28	TRBJ1-6	CASSSRTGGATLHF	TGTGCCAGCAGTTCACGGACAGGGGGCGCGACCCTCCACTTT
-	-	TRBV6-2/TRBV6-3	TRBJ2-2	CASRPQGIFTGELFF	TGTGCCAGCAGACCTCAGGGGATATTTACCGGGGAGCTGTTTTTT